The 31 T cell receptor beta chains given below trace back to one sample, sequenced in a study of T cells after yellow fever vaccination. TCRdb re-called the 5' RACE reads with MiXCR, one entry per CDR3 protein. The sample includes about 320,000 distinct CDR3 sequences, around 10% of them seen just once. Specimen: CD4+ T cells sorted from PBMCs, collected 45 days after the yellow fever booster vaccination. Source of these receptors: a man between 18 and 35 years old who received the YFV17D yellow fever vaccine.

The count of this clonotype is one. The chain carries TRBV9 and TRBJ2-1; 10 bases are a match to TRBD2. Germline values: CDR1 SGDLS, CDR2 YYNGEE. This CDR3 is 18 amino acids long. V was pared by 0 bases and J by 10 bases, with 16 bases of the junction left unmatched. CDR3 sequence reads: CASSVGSTGLALSEEQFF. CDR3 in DNA: TGTGCCAGCAGCGTAGGTTCGACGGGACTAGCGTTATCCGAGGAGCAGTTCTTC.

The chain is built from TRBV25-1 and TRBJ1-5; D is uncertain. The ends were cut back, 4 bases at V and 2 bases at J, with 6 bases in the middle. This CDR3 has 13 residues. Germline loops: CDR1 MGHDK, CDR2 SYGVNS. CDR3 DNA: TGTGCCAGCAGTGGGGTGGGCAATCAGCCCCAGCATTTT. It is translated as CASSGVGNQPQHF.

This clonotype was recorded at least ten times. CDR3 sequence (DNA): TGTGCCACCAGTGACCCAGGGACAGATACGCAGTATTTT. Residues: CATSDPGTDTQYF. V is TRBV24-1 and J is TRBJ2-3; D perhaps matches TRBD1 (5 bases). V was pared by 4 bases and J by 3 bases, with 7 bases between. The CDR3 is 13 residues long. CDR1 KGHDR and CDR2 SFDVKD come from the germline V gene.

This clonotype turned up a few times. The chain couples TRBV7-6 to TRBJ2-2; TRBD2 is a possible D gene (6 bases). There are 16 residues in the CDR3. With 1 base removed from V and 0 bases from J, the gap between germline ends came to 9 bases. CDR1 is SGHVS, CDR2 FNYEAQ, per germline. CDR3 in DNA: TGTGCCAGCAGCTTAGGCGGGACCTCGAACACCGGGGAGCTGTTTTTT. Protein sequence: CASSLGGTSNTGELFF. The full variable domain, completed using reference TRBV7-6 and TRBJ2-2, is GAGVSQSPRYKVTKRGQDVALRCDPISGHVSLYWYRQALGQGPEFLTYFNYEAQQDKSGLPNDRFSAERPEGSISTLTIQRTEQRDSAMYRCASSLGGTSNTGELFFGEGSRLTVL.

The chain uses TRBV7-2 and TRBJ1-1, with 8 bases that match TRBD1. This CDR3 is built from 18 residues. Trimming took 0 bases from V and 0 from J; bases not matched to a gene: 9. Germline CDR1 is SGHTA and CDR2 is FQGNSA. The CDR3 DNA follows: TGTGCCAGCAGCTTAGCGAAATGGTGGGACAGGATGAACACTGAAGCTTTCTTT. The encoded protein is CASSLAKWWDRMNTEAFF.

The CDR3 nucleotides read TGTGCCAGCAGTTTCTTAGGGGCGTCCGATGGCTACACCTTC. Protein product: CASSFLGASDGYTF. V usage is TRBV27 and J usage is TRBJ1-2; D is perhaps TRBD1 (5 bases). The germline V gene encodes CDR1 MNHEY and CDR2 SMNVEV (reference sequence). The ends were cut back, 3 bases at V and 6 bases at J, with 14 bases in the middle. The CDR3 extends over 14 amino acids.

V and J are TRBV6-4 and TRBJ1-5, with a tentative D call TRBD1 (6 bases). This CDR3 is 14 amino acids long. Germline loops: CDR1 MRHNA, CDR2 SNTAGT. With 8 bases removed from V and 8 bases from J, the gap between germline ends came to 19 bases. CDR3 amino acids: CASDGGPVREPQHF. Written as DNA, the CDR3 is TGTGCCAGCGATGGGGGCCCGGTCCGCGAGCCCCAGCATTTT.

Only a few counts were recorded for this clonotype. The chain links TRBV9 to TRBJ2-1; D possibly corresponds to TRBD1 (5 bases). In germline, CDR1 is SGDLS, CDR2 YYNGEE. Trimming shortened V by 4 bases and J by 2 bases, and 10 bases separated the two germline ends. The length of the CDR3 is 14 residues. CDR3 nucleotide sequence: TGTGCCAGCAGCAGTTCAGGGACCTACAATGAGCAGTTCTTC. This gives the protein CASSSSGTYNEQFF.

A few counts support this clonotype. This chain links TRBV6-6 with TRBJ1-6; no clear D. V was pared by 3 bases and J by 18 bases, with 15 bases between. CDR1 is MNHNY, CDR2 SVGAGI, per germline (reference sequence). The CDR3 consists of 12 residues. CDR3 nucleotide sequence: TGTGCCAGCAGTTATCAGGAGGGCGCCCGCCACTTT. It codes for CASSYQEGARHF.

This clonotype has more than one count but fewer than ten. This chain uses TRBV4-2 with TRBJ2-3; 10 bases align to TRBD2. CDR1 and CDR2 (germline): LGHNA, YNFKEQ. CDR3 length: 19 residues. Losses at the gene ends were 4 bases for V and 1 base for J; bases not matched to a gene: 14. CDR3 amino acids: CASSPEGGAGGYGTDTQYF. The CDR3, as DNA: TGTGCCAGCAGCCCAGAAGGAGGAGCGGGGGGGTACGGCACAGATACGCAGTATTTT.

The chain recombines TRBV12-5 with TRBJ2-1, with D perhaps matching TRBD1 or TRBD2 (5 bases each). There are 16 residues in the CDR3. The germline CDR1 and CDR2 sequences are LGHNT and FRNRAP. The V end lost 5 bases, the J end lost 2 bases, and 16 bases lay between the germline ends. The CDR3 protein is CASGIEVGDAYNEQFF. As DNA, the CDR3 is TGTGCTAGTGGTATCGAAGTGGGGGACGCCTACAATGAGCAGTTCTTC.

This clonotype has more than one count but fewer than ten. V is TRBV7-2 and J is TRBJ2-2, with D unclear. CDR1 is SGHTA and CDR2 is FQGNSA in the germline V gene. The CDR3 covers 14 residues. Trimming took off 1 base at V and 8 bases at J, with 11 bases between the two ends. In nucleotides, the CDR3 is TGTGCCAGCAGCTTAGGGCCCAGCCCGGGGGAGCTGTTTTTT. Protein sequence: CASSLGPSPGELFF. Combining the CDR3 with reference TRBV7-2 and TRBJ2-2 gives the whole variable domain GAGVSQSPSNKVTEKGKDVELRCDPISGHTALYWYRQSLGQGLEFLIYFQGNSAPDKSGLPSDRFSAERTGGSVSTLTIQRTQQEDSAVYLCASSLGPSPGELFFGEGSRLTVL.

This clonotype was recorded a few times. The rearrangement links TRBV12-3 or TRBV12-4 to TRBJ1-6; a possible D gene is TRBD1 (5 bases). This CDR3 is built from 14 residues. Trimming stripped 6 bases from V and 7 bases from J, with 13 bases between. The CDR3 DNA sequence: TGTGCCAGCAGGGGGGTAGTACCCAATTCACCCCTCCACTTT. Encoded protein: CASRGVVPNSPLHF.

The chain combines TRBV7-2 with TRBJ1-2; 7 nucleotides agree with TRBD1. Germline CDR1 is SGHTA and CDR2 is FQGNSA. J was trimmed by 8 bases and V by 5 bases; bases with no gene match: 11. This CDR3 region has 14 residues. The CDR3 bases are TGTGCCAGCAGCACGTCAATAGGGGGCCGGGGCTACACCTTC. Amino acid sequence: CASSTSIGGRGYTF.

This clonotype appeared a few times. The chain carries TRBV6-5 and TRBJ1-2; 8 bases map to TRBD1. Germline assignment: CDR1 MNHEY and CDR2 SVGAGI. Trimming at V came to 6 bases and at J to 6 bases, leaving 9 bases not matched to a gene. CDR3 length: 14 residues. CDR3 amino acids: CASSRQGRDHGYTF. In DNA, the CDR3 is TGTGCCAGCAGCAGACAGGGGCGGGATCATGGCTACACCTTC.

Many counts were recorded for this clonotype. The chain has TRBV6-5 and TRBJ1-2, with a possible D match to TRBD1 (5 bases). V lost 5 bases, J lost 4 bases, and 17 bases lay in between. This CDR3 has 15 residues. Germline CDR1 MNHEY, CDR2 SVGAGI. The CDR3 reads CASSSQGTGSYGYTF. Here the CDR3 DNA reads TGTGCCAGCAGTAGTCAGGGTACGGGCAGCTATGGCTACACCTTC.

The chain links TRBV4-2 to TRBJ2-2, with D possibly being TRBD2 (5 bases). V was pared by 0 bases and J by 7 bases, with 21 bases between. Germline CDR1 is LGHNA and CDR2 is YNFKEQ. The CDR3 covers 18 residues. In DNA, the CDR3 is TGTGCCAGCAGCCAAGATCTATCCTCGGGGATTTGGGGCGGGGAGCTGTTTTTT. Amino acid sequence: CASSQDLSSGIWGGELFF.

CDR3 protein: CASSLMGLRGTDTQYF. The CDR3 region has the DNA TGTGCCAGCAGCTTAATGGGCCTTAGGGGCACAGATACGCAGTATTTT. The chain combines TRBV7-2 with TRBJ2-3; D unclear. This CDR3 has 16 residues. Germline V gene lookup returns CDR1 SGHTA and CDR2 FQGNSA. V was shortened by 2 bases and J by 1 base, with 13 bases between the two germline ends.

This clonotype was detected many times. The CDR3 loop reads CASSPGDREGEAFF. The CDR3 DNA reads TGTGCCAGCAGCCCAGGGGACAGGGAGGGGGAAGCTTTCTTT. This chain links TRBV7-3 with TRBJ1-1; 9 nucleotides match TRBD1. The J segment lost 8 bases and the V segment lost 5 bases, leaving 9 bases of the junction unmatched. CDR3 length: 14 residues. Germline CDR1 reads SGHTA; CDR2 reads FQGTGA.

The chain is built from TRBV12-3 or TRBV12-4 and TRBJ2-6; D is unclear. V was cut by 6 bases and J by 4 bases, with 10 bases left in between. The CDR3 totals 14 residues. The CDR3 DNA follows: TGTGCCAGCAGCCCGCAGGTCGGGGCCAACGTCCTGACTTTC. Protein: CASSPQVGANVLTF.

The chain uses TRBV28 and TRBJ1-1; D may be TRBD1 (6 bases). The CDR3 has 16 amino acids. Trimming took off 2 bases at V and 0 bases at J, with 13 bases between the two ends. Germline-derived CDR1 and CDR2 are MDHEN and SYDVKM. The CDR3 loop reads CASSLKRGGMNTEAFF. The DNA of the CDR3 is TGTGCCAGCAGTTTAAAGCGAGGGGGGATGAACACTGAAGCTTTCTTT.

This clonotype was recorded many times. Its ends do not fully match the called genes, so a read error is possible. The CDR3 reads CASSPGLAVDTQYF. Written as DNA, the CDR3 is TGTGCCAGCTCACCGGGACTAGCGGTCGATACGCAGTATTTT. V and J are TRBV5-1 and TRBJ2-3; 11 bases match TRBD2. The CDR3 runs 14 residues. Germline V CDR1 and CDR2: SGHRS, YFSETQ.

This clonotype has at least ten counts. This rearrangement joins TRBV18 to TRBJ2-6, with D perhaps TRBD1 (6 bases). Deletions cut 3 bases from V and 1 base from J, with 7 bases between. The CDR3 is made up of 15 amino acids. Germline V gene data show CDR1 as KGHSH and CDR2 as LQKENI. The CDR3 here is CASSPQGSGANVLTF. DNA of the CDR3: TGTGCCAGCTCACCTCAGGGGTCTGGGGCCAACGTCCTGACTTTC.

This clonotype was counted a few times. The V gene is TRBV7-2, the J gene TRBJ2-7, with TRBD1 identical over 11 bases. This CDR3 spans 15 amino acids. The V gene's germline CDR1 is SGHTA and CDR2 FQGNSA. V lost 5 bases and J lost 2; bases outside the gene matches: 5. CDR3 sequence: CASSPSGQGAYEQYF. The CDR3 nucleotides are TGTGCCAGCAGCCCCTCGGGACAGGGGGCCTACGAGCAGTACTTC.

This clonotype showed up just a few times. The chain combines TRBV12-3 or TRBV12-4 with TRBJ1-5; 9 bases are a match to TRBD1. The CDR3 consists of 13 residues. Unmatched junction bases numbered 3, after V lost 5 bases and J lost 7 bases. The CDR3 protein is CASSRGQGQPQHF. The CDR3 nucleotides are TGTGCCAGCAGTAGGGGACAGGGACAGCCCCAGCATTTT.

V gene TRBV10-3 combines with J gene TRBJ1-2, with a possible D match to TRBD1 (5 bases). The CDR3 consists of 11 residues. V was trimmed by 8 bases and J by 6 bases, leaving 10 bases between them. Per the germline V gene, CDR1 is ENHRY and CDR2 is SYGVKD. The CDR3 protein is CAIWGLNGYTF. Written as DNA, the CDR3 is TGTGCCATCTGGGGCCTCAATGGCTACACCTTC.

CDR3 nucleotides: TGTGCCAGCAGTTACCGGCAGGGAGGCTACGAGCAGTACGTC. Protein product: CASSYRQGGYEQYV. The V gene is TRBV6-5, the J gene TRBJ2-7; D might be TRBD2 (6 bases). The germline V and J ends were trimmed by 2 bases and 3 bases, with 11 bases remaining between them. Germline CDR1 MNHEY, CDR2 SVGAGI. CDR3 length: 14 residues.

This clonotype was seen only a few times. CDR3 sequence (DNA): TGTGCCAGCAGCCGTCCCAGCGGCGATGGCTACACCTTC. It specifies CASSRPSGDGYTF. The chain joins TRBV9 to TRBJ1-2; no clear D gene. The CDR3 contains 13 residues. V was cut by 4 bases and J by 6 bases, with 13 bases left in between. The germline V gene encodes CDR1 SGDLS and CDR2 YYNGEE.

This clonotype was seen at least ten times. This sequence joins TRBV3-1 and TRBJ2-1; D may be TRBD2 (5 bases). Germline assignment: CDR1 LGHDT and CDR2 YNNKEL (reference sequence). The CDR3 sequence is 15 residues long. The germline V and J ends were trimmed by 2 bases and 2 bases, with 10 bases remaining between them. Written as DNA, the CDR3 is TGTGCCAGCAGCCAAATTACCGGGACCTACAATGAGCAGTTCTTC. Translating gives CASSQITGTYNEQFF.

This clonotype was observed a handful of times. The CDR3 DNA reads TGTGCCAGCAGTTCCGCCCAAAACCGGGAGACCCAGTACTTC. Translation gives CASSSAQNRETQYF. V gene TRBV6-2 or TRBV6-3 combines with J gene TRBJ2-5; D gene ambiguous. This CDR3 comprises 14 residues. V shed 4 bases and J shed 5 bases, with 14 bases lying between them. The germline CDR1 and CDR2 sequences are MNHEY and SVGEGT.

In its sample, this clonotype was seen many times. CDR3 residues: CASSERLNEKLFF. The CDR3 DNA follows: TGTGCCAGCAGTGAACGGCTTAATGAAAAACTGTTTTTT. The chain uses TRBV25-1 and TRBJ1-4; D is unclear. The CDR3 has 13 amino acids. The V end was cut by 2 bases, the J end by 4 bases, with 5 bases between. Germline CDR1 MGHDK, CDR2 SYGVNS.